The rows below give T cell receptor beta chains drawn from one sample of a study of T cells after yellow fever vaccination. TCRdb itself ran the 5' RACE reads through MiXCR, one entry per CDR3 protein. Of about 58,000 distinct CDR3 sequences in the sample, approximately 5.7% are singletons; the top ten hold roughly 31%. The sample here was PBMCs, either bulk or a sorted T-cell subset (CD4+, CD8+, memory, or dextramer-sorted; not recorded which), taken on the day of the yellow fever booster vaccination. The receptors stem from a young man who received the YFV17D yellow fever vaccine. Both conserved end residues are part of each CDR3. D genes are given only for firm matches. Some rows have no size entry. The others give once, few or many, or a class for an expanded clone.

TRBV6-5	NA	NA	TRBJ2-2	TGTGCCAGCAATGGACCGAACACCGGGGAGCTGTTTTTT	CASNGPNTGELFF
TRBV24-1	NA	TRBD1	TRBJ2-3	TGTGCCACCATGGGACAGGGCACAGATACGCAGTATTTT	CATMGQGTDTQYF
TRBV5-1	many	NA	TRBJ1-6	TGCGCCAGCAGCCAAATCGGAAATCGTAATTCACCCCTCCACTTT	CASSQIGNRNSPLHF
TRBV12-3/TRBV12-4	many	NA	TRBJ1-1	TGTGCCAGCAGTCCGCCGGGTTGGCAGGAAGCTTTCTTT	CASSPPGWQEAFF
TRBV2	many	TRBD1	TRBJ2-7	TGTGCCACCCGTAACAGGGGGCGCGACGAGCAGTACTTC	CATRNRGRDEQYF
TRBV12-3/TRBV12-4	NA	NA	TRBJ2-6	TGTGCCATTCCGACACGTGATGCTGGGGCCAACGTCCTGACTTTC	CAIPTRDAGANVLTF
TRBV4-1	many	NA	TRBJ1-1	TGCGCCAGCAGCCATGATACTACAGAAGCTTTCTTT	CASSHDTTEAFF
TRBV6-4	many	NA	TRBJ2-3	TGTGCCAGCAGTGACTCGCCTAGCACAGATACGCAGTATTTT	CASSDSPSTDTQYF
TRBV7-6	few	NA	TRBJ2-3	TGTGCCAGCAGCTTGGAACTCACAGATACGCAGTATTTT	CASSLELTDTQYF
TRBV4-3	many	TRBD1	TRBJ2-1	TGCGCCAGCAGCCAAGATGGACAGGGGGTGAATGAGCAGTTCTTC	CASSQDGQGVNEQFF